What follows describes a single T cell receptor (beta chain). What it binds is not known. This record belongs to a study of cytomegalovirus exposure and HLA in healthy donors. Study-level results: Judged likely to be a sequencing artifact was a cluster of highly shared sequence variants. Per a prior analysis, the majority of TCR beta V segments were productive roughly 90% or roughly 30% of the time.

The donors (healthy individuals) were bone marrow donors. The PCR ran on 60 Vbeta and 13 Jbeta primers. Some clones are missing from TCRdb's copy, which holds only in-frame ones; the method was immunoSEQ multiplex PCR. The data show some 56,000 clones, with approximately 80% seen just once and 3% to 4.5% held by the top ten. The receptor comes from a woman in her thirties or forties in good health and CMV-seronegative. Specimen: PBMCs.

CDR3 protein: CASTTGAQPQHF. The CDR3 DNA is TGTGCCAGCACAACAGGGGCCCAGCCCCAGCATTTT. The chain combines TRBV28 with TRBJ1-5; 7 nucleotides line up with TRBD1. Trimming cost V 7 bases and J 7 bases; bases outside gene matches: 4. This CDR3 contains 12 residues. Germline V gives CDR1 MDHEN, CDR2 SYDVKM.